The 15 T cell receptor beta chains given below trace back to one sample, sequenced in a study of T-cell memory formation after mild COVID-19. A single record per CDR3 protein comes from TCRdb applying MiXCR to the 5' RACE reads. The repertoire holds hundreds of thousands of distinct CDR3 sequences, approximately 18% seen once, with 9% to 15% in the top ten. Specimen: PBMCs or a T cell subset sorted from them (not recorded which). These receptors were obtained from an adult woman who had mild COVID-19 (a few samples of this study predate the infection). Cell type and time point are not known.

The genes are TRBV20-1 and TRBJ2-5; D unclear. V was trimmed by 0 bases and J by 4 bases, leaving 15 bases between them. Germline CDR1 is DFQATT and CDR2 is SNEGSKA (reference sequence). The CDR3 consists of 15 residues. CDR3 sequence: CSARDRLGRPETQYF. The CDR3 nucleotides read TGCAGTGCTAGAGATAGGCTCGGCCGCCCAGAGACCCAGTACTTC.

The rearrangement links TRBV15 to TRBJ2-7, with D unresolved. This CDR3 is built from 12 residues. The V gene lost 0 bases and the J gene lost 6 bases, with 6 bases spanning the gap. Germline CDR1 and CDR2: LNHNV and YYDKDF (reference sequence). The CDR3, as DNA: TGTGCCACCAGCAGAGATTCATCCGAGCAGTACTTC. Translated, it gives CATSRDSSEQYF.

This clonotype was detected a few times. In nucleotides, the CDR3 is TGTGCCAGCAGTTTATTTGTGCGAGATACGCAGTATTTT. Amino acids: CASSLFVRDTQYF. The chain is built from TRBV27 and TRBJ2-3; no clear D gene. V shed 1 base and J shed 5 bases, with 7 bases lying between them. Germline loops: CDR1 MNHEY, CDR2 SMNVEV (reference sequence). The length of the CDR3 is 13 residues.

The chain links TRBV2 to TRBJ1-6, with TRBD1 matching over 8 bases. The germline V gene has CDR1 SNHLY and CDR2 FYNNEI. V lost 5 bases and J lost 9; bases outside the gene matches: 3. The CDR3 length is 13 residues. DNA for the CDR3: TGTGCCAGCAGTCAGGGGGCGGGTTCACCCCTCCACTTT. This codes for CASSQGAGSPLHF. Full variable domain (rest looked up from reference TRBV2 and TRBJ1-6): EPEVTQTPSHQVTQMGQEVILRCVPISNHLYFYWYRQILGQKVEFLVSFYNNEISEKSEIFDDQFSVERPDGSNFTLKIRSTKLEDSAMYFCASSQGAGSPLHFGNGTRLTVT.

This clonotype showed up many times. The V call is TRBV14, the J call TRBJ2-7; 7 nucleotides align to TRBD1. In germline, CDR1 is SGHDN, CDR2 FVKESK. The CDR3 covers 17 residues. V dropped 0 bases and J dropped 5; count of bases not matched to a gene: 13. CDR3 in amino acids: CASSQDHRGWVPDEQYF. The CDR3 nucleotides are TGTGCCAGCAGCCAAGATCACAGGGGCTGGGTTCCGGACGAGCAGTACTTC.

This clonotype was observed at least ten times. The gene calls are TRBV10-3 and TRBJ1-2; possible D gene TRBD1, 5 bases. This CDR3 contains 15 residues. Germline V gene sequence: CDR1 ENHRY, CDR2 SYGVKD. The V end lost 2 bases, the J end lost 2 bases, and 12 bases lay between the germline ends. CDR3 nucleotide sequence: TGTGCCATCAGTGAGGTTGTAGGGGCGAACTATGGCTACACCTTC. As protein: CAISEVVGANYGYTF.

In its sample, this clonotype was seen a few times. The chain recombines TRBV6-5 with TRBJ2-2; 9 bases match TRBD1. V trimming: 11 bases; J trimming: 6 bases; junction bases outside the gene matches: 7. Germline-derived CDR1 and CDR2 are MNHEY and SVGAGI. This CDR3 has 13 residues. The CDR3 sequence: CAVRDRVAGELFF. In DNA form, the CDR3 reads TGTGCCGTTCGGGACAGGGTGGCCGGGGAGCTGTTTTTT.

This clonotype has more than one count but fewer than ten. The CDR3 is CATSDPRGPKETQYF. Here the CDR3 DNA reads TGTGCCACCAGTGATCCCCGGGGCCCTAAAGAGACCCAGTACTTC. The rearrangement links TRBV24-1 to TRBJ2-5; perhaps D is TRBD1 or TRBD2 (5 bases each). Trimming removed 3 bases at V and 3 bases at J, with 13 bases between. CDR1 is KGHDR and CDR2 is SFDVKD in the germline V gene. The CDR3 contains 15 residues.

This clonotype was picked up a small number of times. The CDR3 sequence is CASRDPGPYGYTF. CDR3 DNA: TGTGCCAGCAGGGATCCGGGACCGTATGGCTACACCTTC. V and J are TRBV25-1 and TRBJ1-2; tentative D call: TRBD1 (5 bases). The CDR3 covers 13 residues. In germline, CDR1 is MGHDK, CDR2 SYGVNS. The ends were cut back, 6 bases at V and 5 bases at J, with 13 bases in the middle.

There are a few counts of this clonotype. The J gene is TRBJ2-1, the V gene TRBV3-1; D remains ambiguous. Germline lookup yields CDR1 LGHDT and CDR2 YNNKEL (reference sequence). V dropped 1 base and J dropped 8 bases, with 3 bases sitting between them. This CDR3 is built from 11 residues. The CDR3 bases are TGTGCCAGCAGCCAAGCCGATGAGCAGTTCTTC. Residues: CASSQADEQFF.

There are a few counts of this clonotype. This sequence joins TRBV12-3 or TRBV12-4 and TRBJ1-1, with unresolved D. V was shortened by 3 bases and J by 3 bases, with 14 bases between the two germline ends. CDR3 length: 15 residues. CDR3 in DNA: TGTGCCAGCAGTTTCGCCACGAGTGGGGACACTGAAGCTTTCTTT. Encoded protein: CASSFATSGDTEAFF.

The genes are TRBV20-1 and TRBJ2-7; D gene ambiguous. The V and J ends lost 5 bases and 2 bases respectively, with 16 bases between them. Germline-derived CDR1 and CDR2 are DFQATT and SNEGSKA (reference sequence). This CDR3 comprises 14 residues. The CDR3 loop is CSALPLRGAYEQYF. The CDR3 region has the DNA TGCAGTGCTCTCCCCCTTCGAGGAGCCTACGAGCAGTACTTC.

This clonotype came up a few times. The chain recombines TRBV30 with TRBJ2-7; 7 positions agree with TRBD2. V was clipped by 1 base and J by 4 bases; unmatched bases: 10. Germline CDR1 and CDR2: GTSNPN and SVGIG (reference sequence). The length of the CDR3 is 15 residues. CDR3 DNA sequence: TGTGCCTGGAGTGAGGACTATTTGCGGGAGTACGAGCAGTACTTC. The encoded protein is CAWSEDYLREYEQYF.

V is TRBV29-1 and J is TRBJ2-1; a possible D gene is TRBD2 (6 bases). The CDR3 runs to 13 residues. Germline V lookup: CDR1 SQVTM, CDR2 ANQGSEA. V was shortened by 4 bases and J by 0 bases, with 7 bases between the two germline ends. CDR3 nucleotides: TGCAGCGTTGGGGGGGTCTCCTACAATGAGCAGTTCTTC. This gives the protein CSVGGVSYNEQFF.

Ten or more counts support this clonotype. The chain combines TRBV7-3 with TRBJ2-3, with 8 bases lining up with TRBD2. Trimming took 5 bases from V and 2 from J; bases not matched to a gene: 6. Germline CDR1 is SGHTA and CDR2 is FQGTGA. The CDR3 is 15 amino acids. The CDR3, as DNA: TGTGCCAGCAGCCCCGATAGCGGGAACACAGATACGCAGTATTTT. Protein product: CASSPDSGNTDTQYF.